This T cell receptor beta chain was recovered during a study of T cell changes during pregnancy in multiple sclerosis. The ends lost 2 bases at V and 5 bases at J; junction bases unmatched: 16. Germline assignment: CDR1 SNHLY and CDR2 FYNNEI. This CDR3 region has 18 residues. Some clones are missing from TCRdb's copy, which holds only in-frame ones; the method was immunoSEQ multiplex PCR. The sample shows tens of thousands of clones, over 90% of them seen only once. Sample: CD4+ T cells from peripheral blood mononuclear cells, taken in the second trimester of pregnancy. This chain links TRBV2 with TRBJ2-5; 8 bases match TRBD2. The clonotype was recovered from a female donor with multiple sclerosis, enrolled in a pregnancy study. CDR3 protein: CASSEYGSGGPVSETQYF. CDR3 DNA: TGTGCCAGCAGTGAATACGGGTCGGGAGGGCCCGTTTCGGAGACCCAGTACTTC.